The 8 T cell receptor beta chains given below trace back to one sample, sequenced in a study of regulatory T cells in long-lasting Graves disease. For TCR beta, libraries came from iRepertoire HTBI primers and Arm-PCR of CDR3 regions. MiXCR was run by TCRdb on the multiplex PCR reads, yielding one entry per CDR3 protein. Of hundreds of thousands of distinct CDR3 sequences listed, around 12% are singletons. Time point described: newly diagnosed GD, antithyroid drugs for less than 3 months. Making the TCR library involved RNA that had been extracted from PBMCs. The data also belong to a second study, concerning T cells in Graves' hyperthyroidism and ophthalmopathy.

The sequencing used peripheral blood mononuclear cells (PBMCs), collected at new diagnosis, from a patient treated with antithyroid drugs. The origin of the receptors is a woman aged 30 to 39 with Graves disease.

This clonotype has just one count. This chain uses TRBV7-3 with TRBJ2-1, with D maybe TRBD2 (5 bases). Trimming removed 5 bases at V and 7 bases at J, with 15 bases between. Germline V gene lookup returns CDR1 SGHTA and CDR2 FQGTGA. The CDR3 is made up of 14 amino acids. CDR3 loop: CASSHGPSSNEQFF. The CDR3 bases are TGTGCCAGCAGCCATGGGCCTAGCTCGAATGAGCAGTTCTTC.

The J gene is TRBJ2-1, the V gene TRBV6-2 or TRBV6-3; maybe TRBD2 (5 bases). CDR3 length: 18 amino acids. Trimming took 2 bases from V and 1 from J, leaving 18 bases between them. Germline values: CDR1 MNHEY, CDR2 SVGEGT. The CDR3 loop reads CASSYILGRARSYNEQFF. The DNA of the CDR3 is TGTGCCAGCAGTTACATCCTCGGGCGGGCCCGGTCCTACAATGAGCAGTTCTTC.

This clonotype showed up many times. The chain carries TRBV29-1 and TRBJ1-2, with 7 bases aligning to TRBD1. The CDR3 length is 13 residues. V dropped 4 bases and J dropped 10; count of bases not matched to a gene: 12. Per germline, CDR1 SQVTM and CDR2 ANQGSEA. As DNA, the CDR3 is TGCAGCGTTGCCTGGGACAGACGCGGGCCCTACACCTTC. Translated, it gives CSVAWDRRGPYTF.

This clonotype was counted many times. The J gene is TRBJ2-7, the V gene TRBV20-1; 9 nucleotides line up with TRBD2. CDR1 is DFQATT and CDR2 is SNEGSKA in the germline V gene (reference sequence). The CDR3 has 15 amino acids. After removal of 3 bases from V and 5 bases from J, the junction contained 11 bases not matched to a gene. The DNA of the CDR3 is TGCAGTGCTAGTTCTTTAGCGGGAGTGAGGCACGAGCAGTACTTC. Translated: CSASSLAGVRHEQYF.

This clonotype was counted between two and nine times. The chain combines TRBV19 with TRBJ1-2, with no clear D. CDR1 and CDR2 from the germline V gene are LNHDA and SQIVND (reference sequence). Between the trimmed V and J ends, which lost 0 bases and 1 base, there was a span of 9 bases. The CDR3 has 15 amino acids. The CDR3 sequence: CASSIDLEDNYGYTF. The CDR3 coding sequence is TGTGCCAGTAGTATAGATTTGGAGGATAACTATGGCTACACCTTC.

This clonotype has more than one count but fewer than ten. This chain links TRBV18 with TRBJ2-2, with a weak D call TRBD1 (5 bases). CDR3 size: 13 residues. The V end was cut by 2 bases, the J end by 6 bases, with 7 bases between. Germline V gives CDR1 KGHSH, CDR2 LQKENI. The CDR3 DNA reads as TGTGCCAGCTCACCATCCAGGGCCGGGGAGCTGTTTTTT. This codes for CASSPSRAGELFF.

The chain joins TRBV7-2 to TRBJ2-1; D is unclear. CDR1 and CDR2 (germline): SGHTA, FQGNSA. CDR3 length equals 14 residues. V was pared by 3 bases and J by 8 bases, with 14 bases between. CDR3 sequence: CASSFIGVVHEQFF. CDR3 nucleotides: TGTGCCAGCAGCTTTATCGGAGTTGTGCATGAGCAGTTCTTC.

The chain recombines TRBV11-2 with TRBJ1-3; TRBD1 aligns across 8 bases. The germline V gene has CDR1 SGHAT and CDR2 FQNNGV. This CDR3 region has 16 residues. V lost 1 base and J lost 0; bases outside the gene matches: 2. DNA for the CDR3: TGTGCCAGCAGCTTAGGTGGGACAGGCTCTGGAAACACCATATATTTT. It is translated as CASSLGGTGSGNTIYF.